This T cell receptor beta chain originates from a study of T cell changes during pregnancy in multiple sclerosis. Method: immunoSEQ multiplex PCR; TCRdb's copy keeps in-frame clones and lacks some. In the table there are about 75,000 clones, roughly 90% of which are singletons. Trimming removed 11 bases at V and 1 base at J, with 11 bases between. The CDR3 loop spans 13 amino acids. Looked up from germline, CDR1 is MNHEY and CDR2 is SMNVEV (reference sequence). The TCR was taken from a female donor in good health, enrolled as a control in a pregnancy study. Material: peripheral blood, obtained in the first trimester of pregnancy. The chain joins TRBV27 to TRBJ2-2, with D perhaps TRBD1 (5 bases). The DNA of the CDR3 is TGTGCCGGACACCCTCAGAACACCGGGGAGCTGTTTTTT. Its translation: CAGHPQNTGELFF.